These 8 T cell receptor beta chains were sequenced from one sample in a study of blood T cell repertoires in COVID-19. The protocol was immunoSEQ multiplex PCR, while the TCRdb copy is restricted to in-frame clones and leaves out a portion. The sample carries 50,000 or so clones, roughly 79% recorded once. The source material was peripheral blood. These receptors were taken from a woman between 55 and 75 years old with acute or convalescent COVID-19.

V and J are TRBV7-6 and TRBJ2-5, with TRBD2 as a possible D gene (5 bases). The CDR3 runs to 16 residues. Germline CDR1 is SGHVS and CDR2 is FNYEAQ. Trimming pared 5 bases from V and 1 base from J, leaving 17 bases between. The CDR3 DNA follows: TGTGCCAGCAGCCATGGTCCGGGGAATACCCAAGAGACCCAGTACTTC. Translated: CASSHGPGNTQETQYF.

The chain couples TRBV2 to TRBJ2-7; 7 nucleotides align to TRBD1. Losses at the gene ends were 8 bases for V and 3 bases for J; bases not matched to a gene: 13. Looked up from germline, CDR1 is SNHLY and CDR2 is FYNNEI. The CDR3 spans 15 residues. Written as DNA, the CDR3 is TGTGCCAGCGGGGGCCCCGGGACAGCGATCTACGAGCAGTACTTC. Its translation: CASGGPGTAIYEQYF.

The chain recombines TRBV30 with TRBJ1-5, with D perhaps TRBD1 (5 bases). From germline, CDR1 is GTSNPN and CDR2 SVGIG (reference sequence). The CDR3 contains 13 residues. V shed 4 bases and J shed 4 bases, with 11 bases lying between them. In DNA, the CDR3 is TGTGCCTGGAACCCACGGGGGAATCAGCCCCAGCATTTT. Its protein is CAWNPRGNQPQHF.

The chain links TRBV19 to TRBJ1-5; D is undetermined. Trimming removed 1 base at V and 2 bases at J, with 6 bases between. CDR3 length: 14 residues. From germline, CDR1 is LNHDA and CDR2 SQIVND (reference sequence). Here the CDR3 reads CASSIAVGNQPQHF. For the CDR3, the DNA is TGTGCCAGTAGTATAGCGGTTGGCAATCAGCCCCAGCATTTT.

This chain connects TRBV6-1 to TRBJ1-3, with TRBD1 matching over 12 bases. The V segment lost 4 bases and the J segment 3 bases; nucleotides outside the gene matches: 7. In germline, CDR1 is MNHNS, CDR2 SASEGT. The CDR3 is made up of 17 amino acids. The CDR3 bases are TGTGCCAGCAGTGGAACGGGACAGGGGGCTTTTGGAAACACCATATATTTT. This translates into CASSGTGQGAFGNTIYF.

J is TRBJ1-1 and V is TRBV4-1; D unresolved. The CDR3 runs to 13 residues. Germline V lookup: CDR1 MGHRA, CDR2 YSYEKL. Between the trimmed V and J ends, which lost 4 bases and 5 bases, there was a span of 11 bases. In DNA form, the CDR3 reads TGCGCCAGCAGCCTGGGAGACGGGACTGAAGCTTTCTTT. Its translation is CASSLGDGTEAFF.

The CDR3: CASSIGSKLDTQYF. The CDR3 region has the DNA TGTGCCAGTAGTATAGGTAGTAAGTTAGATACGCAGTATTTT. This chain joins TRBV19 and TRBJ2-3; no reliable D call. The CDR3 has 14 residues. Trimming pared 1 base from V and 5 bases from J, leaving 10 bases between. The germline gives CDR1 LNHDA, CDR2 SQIVND (reference sequence).

This sequence joins TRBV28 and TRBJ1-5; the D is unclear. Germline CDR1 reads MDHEN; CDR2 reads SYDVKM. The CDR3 is 10 amino acids. V shed 7 bases and J shed 6 bases, with 4 bases lying between them. The CDR3 bases are TGTGCCAGCAACGGTCAGCCCCAGCATTTT. Amino acids: CASNGQPQHF.